One and the same sample provided the 32 T cell receptor beta chains below, sequenced in a study of CD8 T cells in Susac syndrome. When the RNA was reverse transcribed, random hexamers were used with an input of roughly 0.45 to 1 ug. TCRdb re-called the immunoSEQ multiplex PCR reads through MiXCR, storing one row per CDR3 protein. The sample includes roughly 300,000 distinct CDR3 sequences, roughly 81% seen only once; the top ten take around 0.12%. Sequencing was done on a sample of CD8+ T cells from PBMCs. The receptors shown here come from a human donor with multiple sclerosis.

The chain has TRBV7-6 and TRBJ1-4; D might be TRBD1 (5 bases). CDR1 is SGHVS and CDR2 is FNYEAQ in the germline V gene. Trimming left V 0 bases short and J 4 bases short, with 12 bases between. The CDR3 runs 16 residues. CDR3 nucleotide sequence: TGTGCCAGCAGCTTAGCATTCGGGACGCATAATGAAAAACTGTTTTTT. Amino acids: CASSLAFGTHNEKLFF.

This clonotype was seen a handful of times. This rearrangement joins TRBV4-2 to TRBJ2-3; no clear D gene. Trimming pared 4 bases from V and 2 bases from J, leaving 10 bases between. Germline loops: CDR1 LGHNA, CDR2 YNFKEQ. The CDR3 totals 14 residues. The CDR3 reads CASSRYSLTDTQYF. CDR3 sequence (DNA): TGTGCCAGCAGCCGGTACTCTCTCACAGATACGCAGTATTTT.

This chain joins TRBV2 and TRBJ1-2; the D is unclear. This CDR3 contains 14 residues. CDR1 and CDR2 (germline): SNHLY, FYNNEI. V lost 4 bases to trimming and J lost 4 bases, with 13 bases between them. The CDR3 DNA reads TGTGCCAGCAGTGGCCGGGTGAGCCCCTATGGCTACACCTTC. As protein: CASSGRVSPYGYTF.

This chain connects TRBV7-2 to TRBJ1-3, with D possibly being TRBD1 (6 bases). This CDR3 is built from 16 residues. Trimming pared 2 bases from V and 4 bases from J, leaving 15 bases between. Germline V gene sequence: CDR1 SGHTA, CDR2 FQGNSA. CDR3 sequence reads: CASSLIGQPRGNTIYF. As DNA, the CDR3 is TGTGCCAGCAGCTTAATCGGACAGCCTAGGGGAAACACCATATATTTT.

The CDR3 loop is CASSTPATNEKLFF. The CDR3 nucleotides read TGTGCCAGCAGCACACCCGCAACTAATGAAAAACTGTTTTTT. The genes are TRBV28 and TRBJ1-4; D gene unclear. The V gene lost 6 bases and the J gene lost 0 bases, with 8 bases spanning the gap. The CDR3 has 14 residues. CDR1 and CDR2 (germline): MDHEN, SYDVKM. Looking up the rest from reference TRBV28 and TRBJ1-4 gives the full variable domain: DVKVTQSSRYLVKRTGEKVFLECVQDMDHENMFWYRQDPGLGLRLIYFSYDVKMKEKGDIPEGYSVSREKKERFSLILESASTNQTSMYLCASSTPATNEKLFFGSGTQLSVL.

This clonotype was seen a few times. V is TRBV30 and J is TRBJ2-7; 7 bases map to TRBD1. The germline V gene encodes CDR1 GTSNPN and CDR2 SVGIG (reference sequence). This CDR3 spans 16 amino acids. The V gene end was trimmed by 5 bases and the J gene end by 0 bases; junction bases not matched to a gene: 13. The CDR3 region is CAWGWGVNRGSYEQYF. The CDR3 DNA follows: TGTGCCTGGGGCTGGGGCGTCAACAGGGGCTCCTACGAGCAGTACTTC. Variable domain in full (rest from reference TRBV30 and TRBJ2-7): SQTIHQWPATLVQPVGSPLSLECTVEGTSNPNLYWYRQAAGRGLQLLFYSVGIGQISSEVPQNLSASRPQDRQFILSSKKLLLSDSGFYLCAWGWGVNRGSYEQYFGPGTRLTVT.

The rearrangement uses TRBV27 and TRBJ2-5, with D possibly being TRBD2 (7 bases). V gave up 5 bases and J gave up 2 bases, with 21 bases separating them. The CDR3 consists of 17 residues. Germline lookup yields CDR1 MNHEY and CDR2 SMNVEV (reference sequence). Here the CDR3 reads CASSPRWGRERQETQYF. CDR3 coding DNA: TGTGCCAGCAGTCCCCGATGGGGGCGGGAGCGACAAGAGACCCAGTACTTC.

The gene calls are TRBV25-1 and TRBJ1-2; the D is unclear. Germline V gene lookup returns CDR1 MGHDK and CDR2 SYGVNS. This CDR3 is 13 amino acids long. Trimming took 2 bases from V and 7 from J, leaving 11 bases between them. The CDR3 is CASSEGGALGYTF. The DNA for the CDR3 is TGTGCCAGCAGTGAAGGTGGCGCTCTTGGCTACACCTTC.

The V call is TRBV27, the J call TRBJ1-2; TRBD1 is a possible D gene (5 bases). Germline V gives CDR1 MNHEY, CDR2 SMNVEV (reference sequence). With 4 bases removed from V and 4 bases from J, the gap between germline ends came to 13 bases. The length of the CDR3 is 14 residues. This CDR3 reads CASSSFEGSYGYTF. The DNA of the CDR3 is TGTGCCAGCAGTTCATTTGAGGGGTCCTATGGCTACACCTTC.

The CDR3 DNA reads as TGTGCCAGCAGCTCACGTGGGACCCCATCCTACGAGCAGTACTTC. It encodes CASSSRGTPSYEQYF. The chain carries TRBV7-9 and TRBJ2-7; the D gene could be TRBD1 or TRBD2 (5 bases each). The V gene lost 4 bases and the J gene lost 1 base, with 14 bases spanning the gap. Germline V gene data show CDR1 as SEHNR and CDR2 as FQNEAQ (reference sequence). The CDR3 spans 15 residues.

The V gene is TRBV29-1, the J gene TRBJ2-3, with TRBD2 matching over 7 bases. Germline V gene data show CDR1 as SQVTM and CDR2 as ANQGSEA. The CDR3 is 16 amino acids. V lost 3 bases and J lost 1; bases outside the gene matches: 10. CDR3 sequence: CSVDRKLASGTDTQYF. CDR3 DNA: TGCAGCGTTGATCGCAAACTAGCGAGTGGCACAGATACGCAGTATTTT.

The chain couples TRBV4-1 to TRBJ2-1; 8 nucleotides match TRBD1. The CDR3 totals 15 residues. Germline CDR1 MGHRA, CDR2 YSYEKL. V shed 1 base and J 5 bases; nucleotides not matched to a gene: 4. This CDR3 is CASSQGQGKHNEQFF. CDR3 DNA sequence: TGCGCCAGCAGCCAAGGACAGGGGAAACACAATGAGCAGTTCTTC.

With regard to this clonotype: One end of the junction varies from germline; a read error may be responsible. The chain links TRBV27 to TRBJ1-1; 7 nucleotides match TRBD1. The CDR3 totals 12 residues. Germline V CDR1 and CDR2: MNHEY, SMNVEV (reference sequence). The CDR3 reads CASRQGPTEVFF. The CDR3 nucleotides read TGTGCCAGCAGACAGGGGCCCACTGAAGTTTTCTTT.

The rearrangement joins TRBV12-3 or TRBV12-4 to TRBJ2-1; D tentatively fits TRBD1 or TRBD2 (6 bases each). Trimming took 7 bases from V and 8 from J, leaving 27 bases between them. This CDR3 region has 17 residues. The CDR3 spells CASTFYPGDSVPDEQFF. For the CDR3, the DNA is TGTGCCAGCACCTTCTACCCAGGGGACTCCGTGCCCGATGAGCAGTTCTTC.

This clonotype was seen once. The gene calls are TRBV29-1 and TRBJ1-1; maybe TRBD1 (5 bases). Germline V gene data show CDR1 as SQVTM and CDR2 as ANQGSEA. With 6 bases removed from V and 8 bases from J, the gap between germline ends came to 13 bases. The CDR3 consists of 11 residues. The CDR3 sequence: CSVVPGLEAFF. CDR3 bases: TGCAGCGTGGTTCCGGGACTCGAAGCTTTCTTT.

The chain links TRBV6-5 to TRBJ2-7; 9 nucleotides match TRBD2. V shed 0 bases, J shed 2 bases, and the junction held 5 bases outside the gene matches. Germline V CDR1 and CDR2: MNHEY, SVGAGI. CDR3 length equals 16 residues. The CDR3 spells CASSYSASGATYEQYF. As DNA, the CDR3 is TGTGCCAGCAGTTACTCGGCTAGCGGGGCCACCTACGAGCAGTACTTC.

The rearrangement joins TRBV27 to TRBJ1-4, with D perhaps matching TRBD1 (5 bases). Trimming removed 5 bases at V and 3 bases at J, with 13 bases between. Germline-derived CDR1 and CDR2 are MNHEY and SMNVEV (reference sequence). CDR3 size: 15 residues. CDR3 nucleotide sequence: TGTGCCAGCAGTCCCCTGACAGAAGCTAATGAAAAACTGTTTTTT. It yields the protein CASSPLTEANEKLFF.

The gene calls are TRBV4-1 and TRBJ2-7; D is ambiguous. CDR3 length: 12 amino acids. V lost 3 bases and J 7 bases, leaving 10 bases between the germline ends. The germline V gene encodes CDR1 MGHRA and CDR2 YSYEKL. CDR3 DNA sequence: TGCGCCAGCAGCCACCCAGACCGGGAGCAGTACTTC. Translating it yields CASSHPDREQYF.

The V gene is TRBV10-3, the J gene TRBJ2-1; D possibly corresponds to TRBD2 (7 bases). This CDR3 contains 15 residues. Germline lookup yields CDR1 ENHRY and CDR2 SYGVKD. V gave up 2 bases and J gave up 6 bases, with 14 bases separating them. CDR3 bases: TGTGCCATCAGTGAGCCGGGGGGCTCGGGCAATGAGCAGTTCTTC. This codes for CAISEPGGSGNEQFF.

This chain connects TRBV19 to TRBJ1-5, with D unresolved. The CDR3 extends over 13 amino acids. CDR1 LNHDA and CDR2 SQIVND come from the germline V gene (reference sequence). V was cut by 1 base and J by 7 bases, with 8 bases left in between. The chain's CDR3 is CASSIGGNQPQHF. The CDR3 DNA sequence: TGTGCCAGTAGTATAGGGGGAAACCAGCCCCAGCATTTT.

The rearrangement links TRBV4-1 to TRBJ1-1; D may be TRBD1 (6 bases). The ends were cut back, 4 bases at V and 1 base at J, with 19 bases in the middle. CDR1 is MGHRA, CDR2 YSYEKL, per germline. The CDR3 loop spans 17 amino acids. The CDR3 sequence: CASSPRWDKLPNTEAFF. The CDR3 DNA follows: TGCGCCAGCAGCCCCAGATGGGACAAGCTTCCGAACACTGAAGCTTTCTTT.

The chain uses TRBV2 and TRBJ1-3, with D maybe TRBD1 (6 bases). This CDR3 contains 13 residues. Germline CDR1 is SNHLY and CDR2 is FYNNEI. V dropped 3 bases and J dropped 6 bases, with 9 bases sitting between them. CDR3 nucleotides: TGTGCCAGCAGTGAGGGGGCTGAAAACACCATATATTTT. As protein: CASSEGAENTIYF.

Concerning this clonotype itself: The final CDR3 position lacks the conserved phenylalanine or tryptophan, pointing to a likely read error. The chain links TRBV3-1 to TRBJ2-3; 10 nucleotides align to TRBD2. The CDR3 runs 16 residues. The germline V gene encodes CDR1 LGHDT and CDR2 YNNKEL (reference sequence). The ends lost 0 bases at V and 2 bases at J; junction bases unmatched: 2. CDR3 region: CASSQELAGITDTQYS. In nucleotides, the CDR3 is TGTGCCAGCAGCCAAGAACTAGCGGGGATCACAGATACGCAGTATTCT.

The chain combines TRBV11-2 with TRBJ2-7; TRBD2 matches at 10 bases. Per germline, CDR1 SGHAT and CDR2 FQNNGV. This CDR3 comprises 20 residues. V shed 2 bases and J 3 bases; nucleotides not matched to a gene: 19. The CDR3 sequence is CASSLQSNPFGLAAGYEQYF. The CDR3 region has the DNA TGTGCCAGCAGCTTACAATCGAACCCTTTTGGACTAGCGGCAGGCTACGAGCAGTACTTC.

The chain carries TRBV25-1 and TRBJ2-5, with 8 bases matching TRBD1. This CDR3 is built from 14 residues. With 9 bases clipped from V and 5 bases from J, the junction kept 11 bases outside the gene matches. Per germline, CDR1 MGHDK and CDR2 SYGVNS. In nucleotides, the CDR3 is TGTGCCAGTACCCTAGGACAGGGCTGGGAGACCCAGTACTTC. It is translated as CASTLGQGWETQYF.

The rearrangement uses TRBV28 and TRBJ2-3, with 9 nucleotides matching TRBD1. This CDR3 spans 14 amino acids. Looked up from germline, CDR1 is MDHEN and CDR2 is SYDVKM. The ends lost 7 bases at V and 1 base at J; junction bases unmatched: 3. The CDR3 coding sequence is TGTGCCAGCAAGAGGACAGGGGGCACAGATACGCAGTATTTT. Protein: CASKRTGGTDTQYF.

The chain carries TRBV20-1 and TRBJ2-1, with 7 bases lining up with TRBD2. Germline V CDR1 and CDR2: DFQATT, SNEGSKA (reference sequence). Trimming at V came to 1 base and at J to 8 bases, leaving 14 bases not matched to a gene. CDR3 length: 16 amino acids. The CDR3 region has the DNA TGCAGTGCTAGAGCGCGGAAAGGGGAGGGAGTATATGAGCAGTTCTTC. Its translation: CSARARKGEGVYEQFF.

The chain employs TRBV12-3 or TRBV12-4 and TRBJ2-7; 8 bases fit TRBD1. There are 14 residues in the CDR3. The V segment lost 5 bases and the J segment 4 bases; nucleotides outside the gene matches: 7. The CDR3 loop is CASSPQGARYEQYF. In DNA, the CDR3 is TGTGCCAGCAGTCCTCAGGGGGCGCGATACGAGCAGTACTTC.

The chain uses TRBV7-9 and TRBJ2-1; TRBD1 agrees at 7 bases. With 5 bases clipped from V and 6 bases from J, the junction kept 10 bases outside the gene matches. Per germline, CDR1 SEHNR and CDR2 FQNEAQ (reference sequence). The length of the CDR3 is 15 residues. Written as DNA, the CDR3 is TGTGCCAGCAGCCCCTCGACAGGGCAGGGCAATGAGCAGTTCTTC. Its translation is CASSPSTGQGNEQFF.

The chain couples TRBV15 to TRBJ2-2; 10 nucleotides match TRBD2. The length of the CDR3 is 14 residues. Germline-derived CDR1 and CDR2 are LNHNV and YYDKDF (reference sequence). After removal of 8 bases from V and 2 bases from J, the junction contained 2 bases not matched to a gene. In DNA, the CDR3 is TGTGCCACCGGGACTAGCGAAAACACCGGGGAGCTGTTTTTT. It is translated as CATGTSENTGELFF.

This chain links TRBV7-3 with TRBJ2-1; 15 bases map to TRBD2. The CDR3 has 18 residues. With 3 bases clipped from V and 7 bases from J, the junction kept 10 bases outside the gene matches. The germline CDR1 and CDR2 sequences are SGHTA and FQGTGA. CDR3 residues: CASSFKGLAGGPSNEQFF. CDR3 DNA: TGTGCCAGCAGCTTCAAAGGACTAGCGGGAGGGCCGTCAAATGAGCAGTTCTTC.

This clonotype appeared once. V is TRBV28 and J is TRBJ2-7, with D unresolved. The CDR3 covers 12 residues. Germline values: CDR1 MDHEN, CDR2 SYDVKM. Trimming shortened V by 1 base and J by 5 bases, and 6 bases separated the two germline ends. The CDR3 DNA reads as TGTGCCAGCAGTTTATTTCGGGACGAGCAGTACTTC. This sequence encodes CASSLFRDEQYF.